The following is a TCR beta chain sequence with its context. Its antigen remains unidentified. The data were obtained in a study of siplizumab effects on memory and regulatory T cells. Study-wide results and limits: Researchers could map only a minor fraction of alloreactive clones to unstimulated subsets. The naive T cell population seemed more diverse than memory cells and seemed a major contributor to the alloresponse. Phenotypic classification as naive or memory proved unattainable for roughly 75-96% of proliferating CD4+ or CD8+ clones. Whether proliferating Tregs in siplizumab cultures suppress was not functionally confirmed.

Only in-frame clones appear in the TCRdb table, and some are missing; sequencing was by immunoSEQ multiplex PCR. The sample consists of 80,000 to 130,000 clones, roughly 94% of them appearing once. CDR3 size: 15 residues. The chain couples TRBV23-1 to TRBJ2-5; perhaps TRBD1 as D (6 bases). The J call is in doubt because the DNA end fits TRBJ2-7 better. TRBV23-1 is filed as an ORF, its function uncertain. The clonotype originates from a human donor in good health. The sequencing sample was made of Tregs sorted from blood. The CDR3 DNA reads TGCGCCAGCAGACCCGTGCCGGGACATACCTACGAGCAGTACTTC. Protein product: CASRPVPGHTYEQYF.